A selection of T cell receptor beta chains follows, all from one sample in a study of cytomegalovirus exposure and HLA in healthy donors. This table comes from immunoSEQ multiplex PCR, and its TCRdb copy is limited to in-frame clones, with some not included. The sample holds some 200,000 clones, approximately 84% seen once. The specimen sequenced was PBMCs. The origin of the receptors is a middle-aged woman in good health and CMV-seronegative. Both conserved end residues are part of each CDR3. The D gene is left open where the match is weak. Some rows have no size entry. The others give once, few or many, or a class for an expanded clone.

d_call j_call clone_size v_call cdr3_nt cdr3_aa
. TRBJ2-3 . TRBV4-2 TGTGCCAGCAGCCAAGATGGGGCGGTCGAGGCAGGTACGCAGTATTTT CASSQDGAVEAGTQYF
TRBD2 TRBJ2-1 . TRBV7-8 TGTGCCAGCAGCGCCCTGAGCGGGGGTTCCTACAATGAGCAGTTCTTC CASSALSGGSYNEQFF
TRBD2 TRBJ2-5 . TRBV19 TGTGCCAGTAGTATACGGGGGGGCCAAGAGACCCAGTACTTC CASSIRGGQETQYF
TRBD2 TRBJ2-1 . TRBV30 TGTGCCTGGAGCCGTCTAGCGGGGGTAAATGAGCAGTTCTTC CAWSRLAGVNEQFF
. TRBJ2-5 . TRBV6-1 TGTGCCAGCCACACCAGGGGATTACAAGAGACCCAGTACTTC CASHTRGLQETQYF
. TRBJ1-5 . TRBV28 TGTGCCAGCAGTTCCCGGCCAGGGGCCCTCAATCAGCCCCAGCATTTT CASSSRPGALNQPQHF
. TRBJ1-5 . TRBV19 TGTGCCAGTAGTATGTCGGAGGTGGGGATTAGCAATCAGCCCCAGCATTTT CASSMSEVGISNQPQHF
. TRBJ1-1 . TRBV6-5 TGTGCCAGCAGCGACAGCCATCTCGAAGCTTTCTTT CASSDSHLEAFF
. TRBJ1-1 . TRBV21-1 TGTGCCAGCAGCCGGGGGACAGCAATTATTATGAACACTGAAGCTTTCTTT CASSRGTAIIMNTEAFF
. TRBJ1-6 . TRBV4-1 TGCGCCAGCAGCCAAGAGGAGACCCAAGCCGTTTCACCCCTCCACTTT CASSQEETQAVSPLHF
TRBD2 TRBJ2-5 once TRBV10-1 TGCGCCAGCAGTGATAGCGGGGGGGTAATAGAGACCCAGTACTTC CASSDSGGVIETQYF
. TRBJ2-7 . TRBV19 TGTGCCAGTAGTGCGGTAGCCTACGAGCAGTACTTC CASSAVAYEQYF
TRBD1 TRBJ2-1 . TRBV6-4 TGTGCCAGCAGCCGGGACAGCTACAATGAGCAGTTCTTC CASSRDSYNEQFF
. TRBJ1-1 . TRBV29-1 TGCAGCGTTGAGGCGGAGAACACTGAAGCTTTCTTT CSVEAENTEAFF
. TRBJ1-4 . TRBV10-1 TGCGCCAGCAGTGGGGGTTGGGTGACAGTTCTTGAGGAAAAACTGTTTTTT CASSGGWVTVLEEKLFF
TRBD2 TRBJ2-1 . TRBV6-5 TGTGCCAGCAGTTACGGCGGGGGGAGCTATAATGAGCAGTTCTTC CASSYGGGSYNEQFF
. TRBJ1-3 . TRBV6-1 TGTGCCAGCAGAAGAGGCCTCTCTGGAAACACCATATATTTT CASRRGLSGNTIYF
TRBD1 TRBJ1-2 . TRBV5-1 TGCGCCAGCAGCTCCGTTTCCCGACAGGGGTTAGACTATGGCTACACCTTC CASSSVSRQGLDYGYTF
. TRBJ1-5 once TRBV10-3 TGTGCCATCAGTGAGTCGATTTCCGGGGGCAATCAGCCCCAGCATTTT CAISESISGGNQPQHF
. TRBJ1-1 . TRBV13 TGTGCCAGCAATCAGGGTGAAGGCACTGAAGCTTTCTTT CASNQGEGTEAFF
. TRBJ1-1 . TRBV7-9 TGTTCCAGCAGCTCTGGAGCCATGAACACTGAAGCTTTCTTT CSSSSGAMNTEAFF
. TRBJ1-4 few TRBV4-1 TGCGCCAGCAGCACCACCAGGCGGGCTACTAATGAAAAACTGTTTTTT CASSTTRRATNEKLFF
TRBD2 TRBJ2-1 . TRBV6-6 TGTGCCAGCAGTTACGCTCAGCGGGGGATCTACAATGAGCAGTTCTTC CASSYAQRGIYNEQFF
. TRBJ2-2 . TRBV11-3 TGTGCCAGCAGCCCAACCTTCAACAGTGCGCAAAACACCGGGGAGCTGTTTTTT CASSPTFNSAQNTGELFF
. TRBJ1-2 . TRBV6-1 TGTGCCAGCAGTCCTGACGGGCGGGCTAACTATGGCTACACCTTC CASSPDGRANYGYTF
. TRBJ2-3 . TRBV10-2 TGCGCCAGCAGTGAGGGAGACACAGATACGCAGTATTTT CASSEGDTDTQYF
. TRBJ2-1 once TRBV18 TGTGCCAGCTCACCACGGACTTACAATGAGCAGTTCTTC CASSPRTYNEQFF
TRBD1 TRBJ2-7 . TRBV14 TGTGCCAGCAGCATAGGGACAGGGCCCTACGAGCAGTACTTC CASSIGTGPYEQYF
. TRBJ2-3 . TRBV7-9 TGTGCCAGCAGCTTAGGATCAGTGGCAGATACGCAGTATTTT CASSLGSVADTQYF
TRBD1 TRBJ2-5 . TRBV19 TGTGCCAGTAGTTCCAGGGGGCTAGAGACCCAGTACTTC CASSSRGLETQYF
. TRBJ2-5 . TRBV15 TGTGCCACCAGCAGAGAACGGCAAGAGACCCAGTACTTC CATSRERQETQYF
. TRBJ2-2 . TRBV7-9 TGTGCCAGCAGCCCCAGTAACACCGGGGAGCTGTTTTTT CASSPSNTGELFF
TRBD1 TRBJ2-3 . TRBV29-1 TGCAGCACCGGGGACAGGGGGCTGGATACGCAGTATTTT CSTGDRGLDTQYF
. TRBJ2-2 few TRBV4-3 TGCGCCAGCAGCCAGAGGGGTGGGGGGGGCGTGCTGTTTTTT CASSQRGGGGVLFF
TRBD1 TRBJ2-5 few TRBV11-1 TGTGCCAGCGCGGAGGACAGGGTTAAGAAGACCCAGTACTTC CASAEDRVKKTQYF
. TRBJ1-1 . TRBV9 TGTGCCAGCAGCGCCGGCGGAGCCAACACTGAAGCTTTCTTT CASSAGGANTEAFF
. TRBJ2-1 . TRBV5-1 TGCGCCAGCAGCCCTTTAAGACCCAGGGGTAATGAGCAGTTCTTC CASSPLRPRGNEQFF
. TRBJ2-7 . TRBV5-1 TGCGCCAGCAGCCCCCAGGGTGCCTACGAGCAGTACTTC CASSPQGAYEQYF
. TRBJ2-2 . TRBV5-1 TGCGCCAGCAGCTTGGCCGGGAAGGACACCGGGGAGCTGTTTTTT CASSLAGKDTGELFF
. TRBJ1-1 . TRBV30 TGTGCCTGGAGTGTTACGGGGTCTGAAGCTTTCTTT CAWSVTGSEAFF
TRBD1 TRBJ2-7 . TRBV10-3 TGTGCCATCAGCGCCGGGACAGCATACGAGCAGTACTTC CAISAGTAYEQYF